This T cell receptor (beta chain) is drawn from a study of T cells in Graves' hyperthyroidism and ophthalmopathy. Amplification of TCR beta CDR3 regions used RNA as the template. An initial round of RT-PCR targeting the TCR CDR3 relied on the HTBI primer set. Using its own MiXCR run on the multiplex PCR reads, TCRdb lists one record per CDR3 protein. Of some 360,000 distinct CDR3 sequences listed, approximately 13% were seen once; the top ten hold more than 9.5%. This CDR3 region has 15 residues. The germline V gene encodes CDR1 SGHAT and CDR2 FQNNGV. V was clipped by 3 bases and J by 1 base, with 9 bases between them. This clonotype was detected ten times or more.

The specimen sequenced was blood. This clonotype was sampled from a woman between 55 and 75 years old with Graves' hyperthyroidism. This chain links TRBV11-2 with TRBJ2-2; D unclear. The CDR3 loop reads CASSFTDVNTGELFF. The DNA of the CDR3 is TGTGCCAGCAGCTTCACGGATGTGAACACCGGGGAGCTGTTTTTT.